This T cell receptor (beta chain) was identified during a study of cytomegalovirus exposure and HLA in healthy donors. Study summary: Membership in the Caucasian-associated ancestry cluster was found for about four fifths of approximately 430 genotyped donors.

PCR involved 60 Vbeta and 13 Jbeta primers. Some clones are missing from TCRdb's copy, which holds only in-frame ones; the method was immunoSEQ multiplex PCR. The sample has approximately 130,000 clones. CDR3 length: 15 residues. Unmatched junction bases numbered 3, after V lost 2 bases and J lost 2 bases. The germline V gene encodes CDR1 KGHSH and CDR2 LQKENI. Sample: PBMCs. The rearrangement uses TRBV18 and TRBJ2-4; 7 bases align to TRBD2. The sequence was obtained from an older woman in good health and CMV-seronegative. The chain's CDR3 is CASSPVGGTKNIQYF. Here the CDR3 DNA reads TGTGCCAGCTCACCAGTGGGAGGGACCAAAAACATTCAGTACTTC.